This entry describes one TCR beta chain. Its specificity is not known. This CDR3 spans 14 amino acids. V dropped 1 base and J dropped 3 bases, with 9 bases sitting between them. CDR1 is MGHRA and CDR2 is YSYEKL in the germline V gene. These data are taken from a study of T cells and Merkel cell carcinoma outcomes. Profiled with immunoSEQ multiplex PCR; TCRdb holds only in-frame clones, not every one. Of 1,600 or so clones listed, 91% are singletons. Overall study results and limits: Merkel cell carcinoma outcomes were reportedly predicted by repertoire and T-cell density.

Sequencing input: tumor tissue from Merkel cell carcinoma. The rearrangement joins TRBV4-1 to TRBJ1-2; D is undetermined. The sequence came from a human donor with Merkel cell carcinoma. CDR3 protein: CASSQVDLHYGYTF. In DNA form, the CDR3 reads TGCGCCAGCAGCCAAGTGGACCTCCACTATGGCTACACCTTC.